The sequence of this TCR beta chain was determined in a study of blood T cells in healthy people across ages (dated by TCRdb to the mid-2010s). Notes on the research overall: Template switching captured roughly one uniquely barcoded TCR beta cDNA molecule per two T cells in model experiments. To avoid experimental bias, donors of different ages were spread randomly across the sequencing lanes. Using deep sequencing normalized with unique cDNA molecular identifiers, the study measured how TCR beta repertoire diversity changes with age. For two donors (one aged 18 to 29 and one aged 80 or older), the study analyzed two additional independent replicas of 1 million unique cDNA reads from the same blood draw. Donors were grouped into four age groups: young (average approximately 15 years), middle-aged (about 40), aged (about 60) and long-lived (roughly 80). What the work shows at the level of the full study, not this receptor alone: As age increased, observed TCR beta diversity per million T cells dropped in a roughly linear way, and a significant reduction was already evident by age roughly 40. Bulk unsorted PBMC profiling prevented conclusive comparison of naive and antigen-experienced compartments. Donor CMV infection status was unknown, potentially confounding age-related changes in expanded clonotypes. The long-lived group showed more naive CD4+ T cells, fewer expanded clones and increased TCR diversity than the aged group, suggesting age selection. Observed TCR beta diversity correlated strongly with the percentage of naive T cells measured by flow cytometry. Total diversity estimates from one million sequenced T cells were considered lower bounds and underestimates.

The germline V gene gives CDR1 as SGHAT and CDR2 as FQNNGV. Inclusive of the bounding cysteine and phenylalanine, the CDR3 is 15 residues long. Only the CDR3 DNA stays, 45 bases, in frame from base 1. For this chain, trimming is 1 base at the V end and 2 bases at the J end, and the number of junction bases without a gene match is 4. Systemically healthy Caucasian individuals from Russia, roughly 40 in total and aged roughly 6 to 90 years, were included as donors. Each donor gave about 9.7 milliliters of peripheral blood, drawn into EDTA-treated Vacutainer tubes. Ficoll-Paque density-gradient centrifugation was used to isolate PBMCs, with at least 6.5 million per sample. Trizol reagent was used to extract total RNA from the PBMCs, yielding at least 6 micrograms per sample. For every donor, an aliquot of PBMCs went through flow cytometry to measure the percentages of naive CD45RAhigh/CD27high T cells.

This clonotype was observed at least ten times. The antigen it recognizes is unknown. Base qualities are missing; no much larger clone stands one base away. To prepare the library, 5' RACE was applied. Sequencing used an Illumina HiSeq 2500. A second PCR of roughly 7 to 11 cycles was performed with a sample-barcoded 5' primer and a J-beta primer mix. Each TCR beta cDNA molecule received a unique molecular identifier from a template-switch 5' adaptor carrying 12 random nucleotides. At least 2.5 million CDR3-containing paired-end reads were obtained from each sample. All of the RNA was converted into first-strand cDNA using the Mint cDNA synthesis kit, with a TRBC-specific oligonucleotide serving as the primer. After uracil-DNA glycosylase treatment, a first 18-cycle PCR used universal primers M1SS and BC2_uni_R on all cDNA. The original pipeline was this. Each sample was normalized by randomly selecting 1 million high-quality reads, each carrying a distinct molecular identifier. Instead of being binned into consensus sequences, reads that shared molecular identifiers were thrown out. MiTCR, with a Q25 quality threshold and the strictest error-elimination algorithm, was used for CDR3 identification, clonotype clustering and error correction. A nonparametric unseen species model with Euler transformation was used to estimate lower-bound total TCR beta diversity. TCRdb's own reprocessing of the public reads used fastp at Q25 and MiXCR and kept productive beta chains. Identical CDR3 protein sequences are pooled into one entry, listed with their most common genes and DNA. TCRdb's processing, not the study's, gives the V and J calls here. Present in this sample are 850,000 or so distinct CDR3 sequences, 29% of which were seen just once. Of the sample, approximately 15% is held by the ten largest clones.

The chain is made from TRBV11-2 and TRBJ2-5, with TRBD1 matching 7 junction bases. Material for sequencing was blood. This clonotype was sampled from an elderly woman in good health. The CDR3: CASSLAPDRQETQYF. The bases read TGTGCCAGCAGCTTAGCTCCGGACAGGCAAGAGACCCAGTACTTC.